One and the same sample provided the 14 T cell receptor beta chains below, sequenced in a study of beta chain features in type 1 diabetes. These receptors have no known antigen. Study-level results: Type 1 diabetes patients had moderately but significantly shorter TCRB CDR3s in all four CD4+ subsets.

Sequenced material consisted of expressed TCRB transcripts (all of the isolated RNA was reverse transcribed). Here immunoSEQ multiplex PCR was the method, and the copy in TCRdb shows in-frame clones only, minus some. The table shows some 110,000 clones, with roughly 15% occurring only once. The sequenced material came from central memory CD4+ T cells from blood. The source of these receptors is a man aged 25 to 45 with type 1 diabetes.

The chain links TRBV18 to TRBJ1-2, with D possibly TRBD1 on 5 matching bases. Germline CDR1 is KGHSH and CDR2 is LQKENI. The CDR3 totals 12 residues. V was cut by 2 bases and J by 7 bases, with 8 bases left in between. The CDR3 here is CASSPDGGGYTF. Written as DNA, the CDR3 is TGTGCCAGCTCACCAGATGGGGGTGGCTACACCTTC. The whole variable domain, remainder taken from reference TRBV18 and TRBJ1-2, is NAGVMQNPRHLVRRRGQEARLRCSPMKGHSHVYWYRQLPEEGLKFMVYLQKENIIDESGMPKERFSAEFPKEGPSILRIQQVVRGDSAAYFCASSPDGGGYTFGSGTRLTVV.

Here the CDR3 reads CASSEQLKAGGLETQYF. CDR3 sequence (DNA): TGTGCCAGCAGTGAACAGTTGAAGGCGGGGGGGCTCGAGACCCAGTACTTC. This chain uses TRBV25-1 with TRBJ2-5; 9 bases fit TRBD2. The CDR3 covers 17 residues. Germline values: CDR1 MGHDK, CDR2 SYGVNS. V lost 2 bases, J lost 5 bases, and 12 bases stayed unmatched.

This clone was observed a handful of times. This chain connects TRBV30 to TRBJ2-1; the D is unclear. Germline values: CDR1 GTSNPN, CDR2 SVGIG (reference sequence). The V gene lost 1 base and the J gene lost 1 base, with 17 bases spanning the gap. This CDR3 contains 17 residues. The CDR3 DNA follows: TGTGCCTGGAGTGCATCAAGGGTTCCTACTTCCTACAATGAGCAGTTCTTC. Its translation: CAWSASRVPTSYNEQFF. The full variable domain, its missing parts supplied by reference TRBV30 and TRBJ2-1, is SQTIHQWPATLVQPVGSPLSLECTVEGTSNPNLYWYRQAAGRGLQLLFYSVGIGQISSEVPQNLSASRPQDRQFILSSKKLLLSDSGFYLCAWSASRVPTSYNEQFFGPGTRLTVL.

This chain links TRBV13 with TRBJ1-5, with 11 nucleotides matching TRBD1. The V segment lost 4 bases and the J segment 6 bases; nucleotides outside the gene matches: 5. Germline loops: CDR1 PRHDT, CDR2 FYEKMQ (reference sequence). The CDR3 has 15 residues. This CDR3 reads CASSSGQGAGQPQHF. The CDR3 DNA is TGTGCCAGCAGCTCAGGACAGGGGGCGGGTCAGCCCCAGCATTTT.

The V and J genes are TRBV20-1 and TRBJ2-5, with D unclear. Germline V gene lookup returns CDR1 DFQATT and CDR2 SNEGSKA (reference sequence). The CDR3 has 11 residues. The ends were cut back, 6 bases at V and 1 base at J, with 6 bases in the middle. The CDR3 nucleotides are TGCAGTGCCCTCTTCCAAGAGACCCAGTACTTC. Its translation: CSALFQETQYF.

The chain combines TRBV29-1 with TRBJ1-2; TRBD1 is a possible D gene (5 bases). Germline values: CDR1 SQVTM, CDR2 ANQGSEA. V shed 5 bases and J shed 1 base, with 11 bases lying between them. This CDR3 region has 13 residues. The CDR3 DNA reads as TGCAGCGTTATCAGGGAAAATAACTATGGCTACACCTTC. It specifies CSVIRENNYGYTF.

This sequence joins TRBV7-9 and TRBJ1-1; the D gene is possibly TRBD1 (5 bases). The V end was cut by 0 bases, the J end by 6 bases, with 11 bases between. This CDR3 has 14 amino acids. From germline, CDR1 is SEHNR and CDR2 FQNEAQ (reference sequence). In DNA form, the CDR3 reads TGTGCCAGCAGCTTAGCCAGGGAAAGCGCTGAAGCTTTCTTT. Its protein product is CASSLARESAEAFF.

The chain carries TRBV7-9 and TRBJ2-3, with D possibly TRBD2 on 6 matching bases. The length of the CDR3 is 17 residues. Trimming pared 5 bases from V and 0 bases from J, leaving 18 bases between. Per germline, CDR1 SEHNR and CDR2 FQNEAQ (reference sequence). This CDR3 is CASSPKRRGMSTDTQYF. The CDR3, as DNA: TGTGCCAGCAGCCCAAAAAGGCGCGGGATGAGCACAGATACGCAGTATTTT.

The CDR3 is CASSAGSRAYNEQFF. The CDR3 DNA sequence: TGTGCCAGCTCGGCCGGGAGCAGGGCCTACAATGAGCAGTTCTTC. This chain uses TRBV18 with TRBJ2-1, with D maybe TRBD2 (6 bases). The germline V gene encodes CDR1 KGHSH and CDR2 LQKENI. The V gene lost 6 bases and the J gene lost 2 bases, with 14 bases spanning the gap. This CDR3 has 15 amino acids.

This chain connects TRBV7-9 to TRBJ2-5, with 7 bases aligning to TRBD1. V was clipped by 11 bases and J by 1 base; unmatched bases: 10. Germline values: CDR1 SEHNR, CDR2 FQNEAQ (reference sequence). The CDR3 length is 14 residues. The CDR3 nucleotides read TGTGCCTCCAGCCGGGACAGAGGCCAAGAGACCCAGTACTTC. This sequence encodes CASSRDRGQETQYF. Filled out from reference TRBV7-9 and TRBJ2-5, the complete variable domain reads DTGVSQNPRHKITKRGQNVTFRCDPISEHNRLYWYRQTLGQGPEFLTYFQNEAQLEKSRLLSDRFSAERPKGSFSTLEIQRTEQGDSAMYLCASSRDRGQETQYFGPGTRLLVL.

This clone was picked up a small number of times. The chain has TRBV5-4 and TRBJ2-3; D is possibly TRBD2 (7 bases). Trimming removed 9 bases at V and 3 bases at J, with 20 bases between. Germline assignment: CDR1 SGHNT and CDR2 YYREEE (reference sequence). The CDR3 covers 15 residues. The CDR3 loop is CATKPTGGPTDTQYF. CDR3 DNA sequence: TGTGCCACCAAACCAACGGGGGGCCCGACAGATACGCAGTATTTT. The full variable domain, completed using reference TRBV5-4 and TRBJ2-3, is ETGVTQSPTHLIKTRGQQVTLRCSSQSGHNTVSWYQQALGQGPQFIFQYYREEENGRGNFPPRFSGLQFPNYSSELNVNALELDDSALYLCATKPTGGPTDTQYFGPGTRLTVL.

This clone has a handful of counts. The V gene is TRBV5-1, the J gene TRBJ2-1; D gene ambiguous. V was cut by 1 base and J by 2 bases, with 4 bases left in between. The CDR3 loop spans 13 amino acids. Germline V CDR1 and CDR2: SGHRS, YFSETQ. The CDR3 DNA is TGCGCCAGCAGCTTGACTCCCTACAATGAGCAGTTCTTC. Amino acids: CASSLTPYNEQFF.

The CDR3 is CAWSVPGQGNYGYTF. The CDR3 DNA reads TGTGCCTGGAGTGTGCCGGGACAGGGGAACTATGGCTACACCTTC. The chain joins TRBV30 to TRBJ1-2; 10 bases are a match to TRBD1. V lost 0 bases to trimming and J lost 2 bases; unmatched junction nucleotides: 3. The CDR3 length is 15 residues. Looked up from germline, CDR1 is GTSNPN and CDR2 is SVGIG (reference sequence).

The V call is TRBV29-1, the J call TRBJ2-1; 10 nucleotides agree with TRBD1. Germline trimming cut 5 bases from V and 4 bases from J; bases unmatched to any gene: 8. This CDR3 has 15 amino acids. The V gene's germline CDR1 is SQVTM and CDR2 ANQGSEA. The CDR3 sequence is CSVFLPGQGYNEQFF. The DNA for the CDR3 is TGCAGCGTTTTTCTACCGGGACAGGGGTACAATGAGCAGTTCTTC.